This T cell receptor beta chain was sequenced for a study of memory CD4+ T cells and cytomegalovirus serostatus. This clone was counted a single time. Antigen: not known. Profiled with immunoSEQ multiplex PCR; TCRdb holds only in-frame clones, not every one. The sample lists just under 95,000 clones, over 70% occurring once. Broader study findings: CMV serostatus prediction reached median AUC approximately 0.96, or 0.89 with US-trained model. The CMV-associated TCR signature appears largely within the CD4+ memory repertoire.

The sort gate was single viable CD3+CD4+CD8-CD45RO+ cells for memory CD4+ T cells. After thawing, CD4+ T cells were positively selected. Input material: memory CD4+ T cells from blood. The receptor was derived from an adult in good health and CMV-seropositive.

The CDR3 region has the DNA TGTGCCATCAGTCAGGGATCCGCCTACGAGCAGTACTTC. Encoded protein: CAISQGSAYEQYF. This rearrangement joins TRBV10-3 to TRBJ2-7, with a possible D match to TRBD1 (5 bases). Germline CDR1 reads ENHRY; CDR2 reads SYGVKD. There are 13 residues in the CDR3. Trimming removed 5 bases from V and 2 bases from J, with 10 bases in between.